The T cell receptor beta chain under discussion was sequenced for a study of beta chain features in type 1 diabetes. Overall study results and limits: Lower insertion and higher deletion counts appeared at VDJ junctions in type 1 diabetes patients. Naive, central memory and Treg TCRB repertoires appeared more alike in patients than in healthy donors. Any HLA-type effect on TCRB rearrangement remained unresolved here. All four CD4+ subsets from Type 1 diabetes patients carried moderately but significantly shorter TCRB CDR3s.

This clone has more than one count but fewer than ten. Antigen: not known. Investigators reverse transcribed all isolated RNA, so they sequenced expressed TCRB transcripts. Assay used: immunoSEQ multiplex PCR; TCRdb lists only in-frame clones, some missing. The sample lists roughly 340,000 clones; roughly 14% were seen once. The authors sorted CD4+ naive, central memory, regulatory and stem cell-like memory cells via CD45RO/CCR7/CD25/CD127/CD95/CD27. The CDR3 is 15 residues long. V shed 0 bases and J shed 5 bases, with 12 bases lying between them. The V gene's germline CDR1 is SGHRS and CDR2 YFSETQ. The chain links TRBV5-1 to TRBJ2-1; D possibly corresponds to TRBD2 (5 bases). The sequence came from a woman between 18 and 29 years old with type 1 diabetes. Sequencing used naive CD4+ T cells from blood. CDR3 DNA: TGCGCCAGCAGCTTGGGCAGCGGCTCTCACAATGAGCAGTTCTTC. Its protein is CASSLGSGSHNEQFF.